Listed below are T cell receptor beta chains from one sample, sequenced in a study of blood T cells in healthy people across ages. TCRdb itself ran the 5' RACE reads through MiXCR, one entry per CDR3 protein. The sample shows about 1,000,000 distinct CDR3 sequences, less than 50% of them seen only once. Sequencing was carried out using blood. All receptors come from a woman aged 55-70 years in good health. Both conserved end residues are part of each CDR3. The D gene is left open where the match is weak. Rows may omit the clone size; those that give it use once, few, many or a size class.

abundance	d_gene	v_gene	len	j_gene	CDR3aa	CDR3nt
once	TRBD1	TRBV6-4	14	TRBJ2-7	CASSDRGPVNEQYF	TGTGCCAGCAGTGACAGGGGGCCGGTAAACGAGCAGTACTTC
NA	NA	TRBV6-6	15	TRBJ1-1	CASSYSTRDLGEAFF	TGTGCCAGCAGTTACTCGACCAGGGACCTCGGTGAAGCTTTCTTT
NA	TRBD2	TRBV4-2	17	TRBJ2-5	CASSQGSTSGSGETQYF	TGTGCCAGCAGCCAAGGATCGACTAGCGGGAGCGGAGAGACCCAGTACTTC
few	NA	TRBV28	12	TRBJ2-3	CASTLRGDTQYF	TGTGCCAGCACCCTTCGGGGAGATACGCAGTATTTT
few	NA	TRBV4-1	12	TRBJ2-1	CASSQDLSEQFF	TGCGCCAGCAGCCAAGATCTTAGTGAGCAGTTCTTC
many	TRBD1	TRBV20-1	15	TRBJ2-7	CSARKPGQEHYEQYF	TGCAGTGCTAGAAAACCGGGACAGGAACACTACGAGCAGTACTTC
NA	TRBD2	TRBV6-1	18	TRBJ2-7	CASSSSQWSGRVGDEQYF	TGTGCCAGCAGCTCCAGTCAGTGGAGCGGGAGGGTCGGGGACGAGCAGTACTTC
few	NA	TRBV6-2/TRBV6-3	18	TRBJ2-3	CASSYSKGTPPQADTQYF	TGTGCCAGCAGTTACTCGAAGGGGACACCCCCGCAGGCAGATACGCAGTATTTT
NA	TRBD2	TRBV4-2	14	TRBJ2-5	CASRQRGSYNEQYF	TGTGCCAGCAGGCAGCGGGGCTCCTACAATGAGCAGTACTTC
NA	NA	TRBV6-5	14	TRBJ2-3	CASSYSFGTDTQYF	TGTGCCAGCAGTTACTCGTTTGGTACAGATACGCAGTATTTT
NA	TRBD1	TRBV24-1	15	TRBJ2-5	CATSDHGTGQETQYF	TGTGCCACCAGTGACCATGGGACAGGGCAAGAGACCCAGTACTTC
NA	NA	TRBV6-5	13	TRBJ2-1	CASSYSGQSEQFF	TGTGCCAGCAGTTACTCGGGTCAGTCTGAGCAGTTCTTC
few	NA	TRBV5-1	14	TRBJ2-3	CASSLASGKDTQYF	TGCGCCAGCAGCTTGGCCTCCGGGAAAGATACGCAGTATTTT
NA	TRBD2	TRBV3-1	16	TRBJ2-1	CASSFRLAGGPNEQFF	TGTGCCAGCAGCTTCCGACTAGCGGGAGGGCCAAATGAGCAGTTCTTC
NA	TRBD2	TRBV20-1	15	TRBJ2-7	CSAPNRLAGGGEQYF	TGCAGTGCTCCTAACCGACTAGCGGGAGGGGGCGAGCAGTACTTC
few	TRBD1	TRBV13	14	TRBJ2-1	CASSSGTGFNEQFF	TGTGCCAGCAGCTCCGGGACAGGGTTCAATGAGCAGTTCTTC
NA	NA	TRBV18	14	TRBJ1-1	CASSPPVQNTEAFF	TGTGCCAGCTCACCACCGGTACAGAACACTGAAGCTTTCTTT
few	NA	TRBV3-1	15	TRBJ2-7	CASSQDRAGSYEQYF	TGTGCCAGCAGCCAAGATCGGGCAGGGTCCTACGAGCAGTACTTC
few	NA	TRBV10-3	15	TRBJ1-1	CAISDRTEGNTEAFF	TGTGCCATCAGTGACCGGACAGAAGGGAACACTGAAGCTTTCTTT
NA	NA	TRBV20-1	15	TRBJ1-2	CSARQPSRHNYGYTF	TGCAGTGCTAGACAGCCTTCACGCCATAACTATGGCTACACCTTC
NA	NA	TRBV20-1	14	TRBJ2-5	CSASRDGRVETQYF	TGCAGTGCTAGCCGGGACGGACGCGTAGAGACCCAGTACTTC
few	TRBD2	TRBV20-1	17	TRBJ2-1	CSAREGLAPSLRNEQFF	TGCAGTGCTAGAGAGGGACTAGCTCCTTCTTTACGGAATGAGCAGTTCTTC
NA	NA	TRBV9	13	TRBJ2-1	CASSGPVYNEQFF	TGTGCCAGCAGCGGCCCAGTCTACAATGAGCAGTTCTTC
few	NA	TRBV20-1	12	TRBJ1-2	CSASTGLYGYTF	TGCAGTGCCAGCACAGGACTCTATGGCTACACCTTC
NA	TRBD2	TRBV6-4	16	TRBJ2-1	CASSDMTSGSYNEQFF	TGTGCCAGCAGTGACATGACTAGCGGGAGCTACAATGAGCAGTTCTTC
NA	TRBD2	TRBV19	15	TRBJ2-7	CASSTGLAGGREQYF	TGTGCCAGTAGTACTGGACTAGCGGGAGGGCGGGAGCAGTACTTC
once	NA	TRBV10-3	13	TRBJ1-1	CAISAQGSTEAFF	TGTGCCATCAGTGCCCAGGGCAGCACTGAAGCTTTCTTT
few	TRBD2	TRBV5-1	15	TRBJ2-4	CASSLDSGRAQEQYF	TGCGCCAGCAGCTTGGACAGCGGGAGGGCCCAAGAGCAGTACTTC